The entry below describes one T cell receptor beta chain. Its antigen is unknown. The sample contains more than one DNA sequence encoding this CDR3. This entry belongs to a study of shared clonotypes between healthy human individuals. In the study overall: The people who gave samples were a couple of women and three men aged 18 to 49. Regarding the study as a whole: Clonotypes shared by all four sorted-subset donors had higher generation probabilities than non-shared clonotypes. Sharing across a handful of donors was seen in 4% to 6.5% of naive CD4 clonotypes.

Trimming removed 1 base at V and 1 base at J, with 8 bases between. CDR1 is SGHRS, CDR2 YFSETQ, per germline. The CDR3 has 14 amino acids. CD45RA-negative memory and CD45RA+ naive subsets were split from the CD4+ cells. Sequencing was performed with immunoSEQ multiplex PCR; in TCRdb, only in-frame clones are kept and a portion is missing. The data show approximately 2.5 million clones, about 92% seen once. The origin of this receptor is a man between 18 and 35 years old in good health. The chain is built from TRBV5-1 and TRBJ1-2; no clear D. What was sequenced was naive CD4+ T cells sorted from blood. Subset reported: CD45RA+ positively selected. Here the CDR3 reads CASSLTPSNYGYTF. The CDR3 DNA sequence: TGCGCCAGCAGCTTGACTCCAAGTAACTATGGCTACACCTTC.